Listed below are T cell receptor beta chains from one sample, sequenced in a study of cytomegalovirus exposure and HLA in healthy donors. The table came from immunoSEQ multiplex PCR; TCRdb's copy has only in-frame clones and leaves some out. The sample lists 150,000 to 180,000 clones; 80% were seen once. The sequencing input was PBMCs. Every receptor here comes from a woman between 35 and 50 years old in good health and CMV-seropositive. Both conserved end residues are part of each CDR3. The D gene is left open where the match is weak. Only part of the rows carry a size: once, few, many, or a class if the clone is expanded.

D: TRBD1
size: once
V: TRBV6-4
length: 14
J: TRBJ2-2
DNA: TGTGCCACCTACAGGGGGTCAGGGACCGGGGAGCTGTTTTTT
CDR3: CATYRGSGTGELFF

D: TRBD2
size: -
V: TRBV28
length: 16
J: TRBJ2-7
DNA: TGTGCCAGCAGTCCCCTAGCGGGAGGGCCCTCCTACGAGCAGTACTTC
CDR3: CASSPLAGGPSYEQYF

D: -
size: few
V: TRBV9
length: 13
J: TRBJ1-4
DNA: TGTGCCAGCAGCGTTGACAGAGCCGAAAAACTGTTTTTT
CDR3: CASSVDRAEKLFF

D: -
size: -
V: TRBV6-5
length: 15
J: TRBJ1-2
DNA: TGTGCCAGCAGTTACTCAGTAACAGCAAACTATGGCTACACCTTC
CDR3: CASSYSVTANYGYTF

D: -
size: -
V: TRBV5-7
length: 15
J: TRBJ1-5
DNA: TGTGCCAGCAGCGTGGGAGGCCGGTTCAATCAGCCCCAGCATTTT
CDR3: CASSVGGRFNQPQHF

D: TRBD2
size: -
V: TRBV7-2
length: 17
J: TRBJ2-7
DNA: TGTGCCAGCAGCTTAGCTCGGCTAGCGGGAGTAAAAAACGAGCAGTACTTC
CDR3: CASSLARLAGVKNEQYF

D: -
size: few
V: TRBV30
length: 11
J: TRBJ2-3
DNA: TGTGCCTGGAGTGGTCGTAGCACGCAGTATTTT
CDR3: CAWSGRSTQYF

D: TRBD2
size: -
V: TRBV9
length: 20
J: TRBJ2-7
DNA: TGTGCCAGCAGCCCCTCCCCACGGGGTAGCGGGAGGGCCGTCCTCTACGAGCAGTACTTC
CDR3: CASSPSPRGSGRAVLYEQYF

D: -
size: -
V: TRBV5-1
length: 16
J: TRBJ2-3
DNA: TGCGCCAGCAGGATATCACAGGGTTCCAGGACAGATACGCAGTATTTT
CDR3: CASRISQGSRTDTQYF

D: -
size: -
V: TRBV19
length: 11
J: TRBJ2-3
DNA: TGTGCCAGCAAAAGCACAGATACGCAGTATTTT
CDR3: CASKSTDTQYF

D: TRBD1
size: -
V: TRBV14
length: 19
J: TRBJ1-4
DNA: TGTGCCAGCAGCCAAGAAGGTAGGTCGGACAGGGGGCGTAGTGAAAAACTGTTTTTT
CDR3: CASSQEGRSDRGRSEKLFF

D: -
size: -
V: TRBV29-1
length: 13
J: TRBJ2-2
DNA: TGCAGCGTTGGAGGGTCGAGCACCGGGGAGCTGTTTTTT
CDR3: CSVGGSSTGELFF